These 24 T cell receptor beta chains share one sample of origin, sequenced in a study of T cell responses to AZD1222 COVID-19 vaccine. The assay was immunoSEQ multiplex PCR, and TCRdb's table has in-frame clones only and misses some. The data show more than 120,000 clones, roughly 92% seen once. The material sequenced was peripheral blood, taken 28 days after the second AZD1222 dose. The receptors were gathered from an adult who received the AZD1222 COVID-19 vaccine.

The table lists this clone with a count of one. J is TRBJ2-5 and V is TRBV3-1 (or the pseudogene TRBV3-2); 14 bases map to TRBD2. CDR1 is LGHDT and CDR2 is YNNKEL in the germline V gene (reference sequence). The CDR3 consists of 17 residues. J gave up 6 bases and V 4 bases, and 10 bases lay outside the gene matches. For the CDR3, the DNA is TGTGCCAGCAGCCTCGGGACCGGGACTAGCGGGGGAAAGACCCAGTACTTC. Translation: CASSLGTGTSGGKTQYF.

The rearrangement joins TRBV7-2 to TRBJ1-2; D not resolved. In germline, CDR1 is SGHTA, CDR2 FQGNSA. V shed 0 bases and J shed 1 base, with 0 bases lying between them. The CDR3 totals 12 residues. The CDR3 DNA sequence: TGTGCCAGCAGCTTAGCTAACTATGGCTACACCTTC. Protein product: CASSLANYGYTF.

The V call is TRBV7-3, the J call TRBJ1-2, with no clear D. The germline V gene encodes CDR1 SGHTA and CDR2 FQGTGA. V lost 3 bases and J 6 bases, leaving 17 bases between the germline ends. The CDR3 is 15 residues long. The CDR3, as DNA: TGTGCCAGCAGCTTCGGAGGAGCGGGAATCGATGGCTACACCTTC. Residues: CASSFGGAGIDGYTF.

This rearrangement joins TRBV19 to TRBJ2-2, with 8 bases lining up with TRBD1. V trimming: 0 bases; J trimming: 4 bases; junction bases outside the gene matches: 7. Germline V gene data show CDR1 as LNHDA and CDR2 as SQIVND (reference sequence). The CDR3 contains 17 residues. CDR3 region: CASSIDGAGGGTGELFF. CDR3 nucleotides: TGTGCCAGTAGTATAGATGGAGCAGGGGGCGGCACCGGGGAGCTGTTTTTT.

The chain combines TRBV6-5 with TRBJ1-3; D is ambiguous. V was shortened by 3 bases and J by 1 base, with 7 bases between the two germline ends. CDR3 length: 14 residues. CDR1 MNHEY and CDR2 SVGAGI come from the germline V gene. The CDR3 loop reads CASSYAGSGNTIYF. Here the CDR3 DNA reads TGTGCCAGCAGTTATGCGGGGTCTGGAAACACCATATATTTT.

CDR3 sequence reads: CEGGQGLAYGYTF. CDR3 bases: TGTGAGGGGGGGCAGGGACTTGCCTATGGCTACACCTTC. V usage is TRBV21-1 and J usage is TRBJ1-2. TRBV21-1 represents a pseudogene. The CDR3 consists of 13 residues.

This clone turned up a few times. The chain links TRBV19 to TRBJ1-1, with 9 bases identical to TRBD1. J lost 1 base, V lost 5 bases, and 2 bases had no gene match. CDR3 length: 14 residues. Germline V lookup: CDR1 LNHDA, CDR2 SQIVND (reference sequence). The CDR3 spells CASSWGQGNTEAFF. DNA for the CDR3: TGTGCCAGTAGTTGGGGACAGGGGAACACTGAAGCTTTCTTT.

V usage is TRBV19 and J usage is TRBJ1-2; the match to TRBD1 covers 7 bases. Per the germline V gene, CDR1 is LNHDA and CDR2 is SQIVND (reference sequence). The J segment lost 9 bases and the V segment lost 4 bases, leaving 5 bases of the junction unmatched. There are 12 residues in the CDR3. CDR3: CASSTPGGRYTF. CDR3 nucleotides: TGTGCCAGTAGTACCCCAGGGGGTCGCTACACCTTC.

V and J are TRBV15 and TRBJ1-5; D not resolved. There are 16 residues in the CDR3. Germline V lookup: CDR1 LNHNV, CDR2 YYDKDF (reference sequence). Trimming stripped 0 bases from V and 0 bases from J, with 9 bases between. This CDR3 is CATSRDVSFSNQPQHF. CDR3 coding DNA: TGTGCCACCAGCAGAGATGTCTCGTTTAGCAATCAGCCCCAGCATTTT. The full variable domain, completed using reference TRBV15 and TRBJ1-5, is DAMVIQNPRYQVTQFGKPVTLSCSQTLNHNVMYWYQQKSSQAPKLLFHYYDKDFNNEADTPDNFQSRRPNTSFCFLDIRSPGLGDTAMYLCATSRDVSFSNQPQHFGDGTRLSIL.

The gene calls are TRBV28 and TRBJ1-1, with D perhaps matching TRBD1 (6 bases). V lost 3 bases and J 6 bases, leaving 14 bases between the germline ends. The CDR3 is 14 amino acids. Germline V lookup: CDR1 MDHEN, CDR2 SYDVKM. DNA of the CDR3: TGTGCCAGCAGTTTGGAGCAGGGGACGGCTGAAGCTTTCTTT. Translating it yields CASSLEQGTAEAFF.

This chain joins TRBV27 and TRBJ2-7; D gene unclear. Germline V gene data show CDR1 as MNHEY and CDR2 as SMNVEV (reference sequence). The CDR3 loop spans 17 amino acids. V was pared by 0 bases and J by 4 bases, with 19 bases between. The CDR3 reads CASSLSMAESFRYEQYF. CDR3 DNA: TGTGCCAGCAGTTTATCGATGGCGGAATCCTTTCGGTACGAGCAGTACTTC.

In its sample, this clone was seen once. This rearrangement joins TRBV10-3 to TRBJ2-1; 7 nucleotides match TRBD2. The CDR3 spans 15 residues. Losses at the gene ends were 5 bases for V and 4 bases for J; bases not matched to a gene: 8. The V gene's germline CDR1 is ENHRY and CDR2 SYGVKD. The CDR3 spells CAISPGSGVYNEQFF. CDR3 nucleotide sequence: TGTGCCATCAGTCCCGGGAGCGGGGTTTACAATGAGCAGTTCTTC.

V gene TRBV19 combines with J gene TRBJ1-2; 7 bases line up with TRBD1. The trim removed 5 bases at V and 7 bases at J, leaving 7 bases unmatched. Germline V gene sequence: CDR1 LNHDA, CDR2 SQIVND (reference sequence). The CDR3 has 13 amino acids. CDR3: CASSVTGPFGYTF. CDR3 nucleotide sequence: TGTGCCAGTAGTGTGACAGGGCCTTTTGGCTACACCTTC. Filled out from reference TRBV19 and TRBJ1-2, the complete variable domain reads DGGITQSPKYLFRKEGQNVTLSCEQNLNHDAMYWYRQDPGQGLRLIYYSQIVNDFQKGDIAEGYSVSREKKESFPLTVTSAQKNPTAFYLCASSVTGPFGYTFGSGTRLTVV.

This clone turned up a few times. This rearrangement joins TRBV6-1 to TRBJ1-1; 9 bases are shared with TRBD1. V lost 3 bases, J lost 0 bases, and 2 bases stayed unmatched. The CDR3 is made up of 15 amino acids. CDR1 is MNHNS, CDR2 SASEGT, per germline. The CDR3 is CASSDGQGMNTEAFF. CDR3 nucleotides: TGTGCCAGCAGTGATGGACAGGGGATGAACACTGAAGCTTTCTTT.

Here the CDR3 reads CASSPSGGETQYF. For the CDR3, the DNA is TGTGCCAGCTCCCCGTCGGGGGGAGAGACCCAGTACTTC. J is TRBJ2-5 and V is TRBV18, with TRBD2 matching 7 bases. The CDR3 has 13 amino acids. The germline gives CDR1 KGHSH, CDR2 LQKENI. J lost 4 bases, V lost 6 bases, and 5 bases had no gene match.

J is TRBJ2-3 and V is TRBV5-4; 8 nucleotides match TRBD2. The germline CDR1 and CDR2 sequences are SGHNT and YYREEE (reference sequence). The CDR3 contains 15 residues. After removal of 4 bases from V and 2 bases from J, the junction contained 6 bases not matched to a gene. CDR3 amino acids: CASSPLAGPTDTQYF. CDR3 sequence (DNA): TGTGCCAGCAGCCCTCTAGCGGGTCCCACAGATACGCAGTATTTT.

The V call is TRBV6-5, the J call TRBJ1-5; 8 bases fit TRBD1. The CDR3 is 15 residues long. V was clipped by 6 bases and J by 3 bases; unmatched bases: 7. Germline loops: CDR1 MNHEY, CDR2 SVGAGI. CDR3 nucleotides: TGTGCCAGCAGACCAGACAGGGGTCCCAATCAGCCCCAGCATTTT. Amino acids: CASRPDRGPNQPQHF.

The genes are TRBV6-1 and TRBJ1-1; D is perhaps TRBD1 (6 bases). V was shortened by 0 bases and J by 1 base, with 6 bases between the two germline ends. This CDR3 contains 14 residues. CDR1 is MNHNS, CDR2 SASEGT, per germline. CDR3 bases: TGTGCCAGCAGTGAAGCAGGGGGGAACACTGAAGCTTTCTTT. Encoded protein: CASSEAGGNTEAFF.

Written as DNA, the CDR3 is TGTGCCAGCAGCTTGAGGGCCGTTAGCACTGAAGCTTTCTTT. Translated, it gives CASSLRAVSTEAFF. The rearrangement links TRBV5-5 to TRBJ1-1; D remains unclear. The CDR3 consists of 14 residues. With 1 base removed from V and 4 bases from J, the gap between germline ends came to 11 bases. Per germline, CDR1 SGHKS and CDR2 YYEKEE (reference sequence). Looking up the rest from reference TRBV5-5 and TRBJ1-1 gives the full variable domain: DAGVTQSPTHLIKTRGQQVTLRCSPISGHKSVSWYQQVLGQGPQFIFQYYEKEERGRGNFPDRFSARQFPNYSSELNVNALLLGDSALYLCASSLRAVSTEAFFGQGTRLTVV.

The chain is built from TRBV9 and TRBJ2-2, with D tentatively TRBD1 (6 bases). V lost 0 bases, J lost 5 bases, and 8 bases lay in between. CDR1 and CDR2 from the germline V gene are SGDLS and YYNGEE. CDR3 size: 14 residues. The CDR3 DNA sequence: TGTGCCAGCAGCGTAGAGGGGGTTACCGGGGAGCTGTTTTTT. Protein product: CASSVEGVTGELFF.

The J gene is TRBJ2-4, the V gene TRBV28; tentatively, D is TRBD2 (5 bases). Trimming removed 3 bases from V and 0 bases from J, with 12 bases in between. Looked up from germline, CDR1 is MDHEN and CDR2 is SYDVKM. The length of the CDR3 is 16 residues. CDR3 coding DNA: TGTGCCAGCAGTTTCGAGGGCTTAATAGCCAAAAACATTCAGTACTTC. It codes for CASSFEGLIAKNIQYF.

Here the CDR3 reads CASSLAGGNGYTF. The DNA of the CDR3 is TGTGCCAGCAGCTTAGCGGGCGGGAATGGCTACACCTTC. The genes are TRBV7-8 and TRBJ1-2; D gene unclear. V dropped 0 bases and J dropped 6 bases, with 8 bases sitting between them. Germline V CDR1 and CDR2: SGHVS, FQNEAQ. The CDR3 spans 13 residues. Variable domain in full (rest from reference TRBV7-8 and TRBJ1-2): GAGVSQSPRYKVAKRGQDVALRCDPISGHVSLFWYQQALGQGPEFLTYFQNEAQLDKSGLPSDRFFAERPEGSVSTLKIQRTQQEDSAVYLCASSLAGGNGYTFGSGTRLTVV.

J is TRBJ2-1 and V is TRBV27; the D gene could be TRBD1 or TRBD2 (5 bases each). This CDR3 spans 14 amino acids. V shed 3 bases and J shed 9 bases, with 15 bases lying between them. CDR1 is MNHEY and CDR2 is SMNVEV in the germline V gene (reference sequence). The CDR3 here is CASSLIGTASEQFF. CDR3 bases: TGTGCCAGCAGTTTGATCGGGACCGCTAGTGAGCAGTTCTTC.

The genes are TRBV9 and TRBJ1-1; D is possibly TRBD1 (5 bases). CDR3 length: 14 amino acids. The V gene's germline CDR1 is SGDLS and CDR2 YYNGEE. V lost 4 bases to trimming and J lost 1 base, with 11 bases between them. The CDR3 nucleotides read TGTGCCAGCAGCCCTAGCGGACAGAACACTGAAGCTTTCTTT. This sequence encodes CASSPSGQNTEAFF.